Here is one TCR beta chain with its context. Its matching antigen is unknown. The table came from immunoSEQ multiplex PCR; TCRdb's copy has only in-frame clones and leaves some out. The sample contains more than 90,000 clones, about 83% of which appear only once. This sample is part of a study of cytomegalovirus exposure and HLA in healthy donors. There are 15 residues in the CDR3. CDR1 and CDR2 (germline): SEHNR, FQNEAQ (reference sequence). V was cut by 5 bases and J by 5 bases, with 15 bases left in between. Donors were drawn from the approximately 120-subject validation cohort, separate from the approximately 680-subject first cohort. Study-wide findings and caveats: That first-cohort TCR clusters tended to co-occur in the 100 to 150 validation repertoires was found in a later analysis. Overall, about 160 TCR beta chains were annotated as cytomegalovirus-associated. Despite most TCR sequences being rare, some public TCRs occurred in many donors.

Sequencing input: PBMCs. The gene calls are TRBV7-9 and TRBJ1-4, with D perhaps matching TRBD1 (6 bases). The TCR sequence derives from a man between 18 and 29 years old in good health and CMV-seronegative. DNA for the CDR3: TGTGCCAGCAGCCAAACACAGGGTAGCAATGAAAAACTGTTTTTT. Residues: CASSQTQGSNEKLFF. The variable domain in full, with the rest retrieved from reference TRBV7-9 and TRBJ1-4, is DTGVSQNPRHKITKRGQNVTFRCDPISEHNRLYWYRQTLGQGPEFLTYFQNEAQLEKSRLLSDRFSAERPKGSFSTLEIQRTEQGDSAMYLCASSQTQGSNEKLFFGSGTQLSVL.